This is a list of T cell receptor beta chains from one sample in a study of vaccination and CD4 T cells after COVID-19. TCRdb analysed the PCR reads with MiXCR anew, one entry per CDR3 protein. Here the sample spans 20,000 to 25,000 distinct CDR3 sequences, under 60% being singletons. This sample comprised CD4+ T cells from blood, obtained before SARS-CoV-2 vaccination. These TCRs come from a human donor who had recovered from COVID-19. Each CDR3 is given with its conserved first and last residue. Fields, in order: D gene, clone size, J gene, V gene, CDR3 DNA, CDR3 protein. A D gene is named only where the DNA matches it firmly. Expanded clones get a size class; other rows say once, few or many, or leave the size out.

D: NA; size: few; J: TRBJ2-7; V: TRBV6-2/TRBV6-3; DNA: TGTGCCAGCAGTCCGGACGGAATAGTCTACGAGCAGTACTTC; CDR3: CASSPDGIVYEQYF
D: NA; size: few; J: TRBJ1-5; V: TRBV2; DNA: TGTGCCAGCAGTGGGCGCAATCAGCCCCAGCATTTT; CDR3: CASSGRNQPQHF
D: TRBD1; size: few; J: TRBJ1-6; V: TRBV6-1; DNA: TGTGCCAGCAGCCTGGGGGACAGCCAAAATTCACCCCTCCACTTT; CDR3: CASSLGDSQNSPLHF
D: NA; size: once; J: TRBJ2-2; V: TRBV29-1; DNA: TGCAGCGTTGCCGGAGGGACCGGGGAGCTGTTTTTT; CDR3: CSVAGGTGELFF
D: NA; size: once; J: TRBJ1-3; V: TRBV6-1; DNA: TGTGCCAGCGGGGACTGGGACTCTGGAAACACCATATATTTT; CDR3: CASGDWDSGNTIYF
D: NA; size: NA; J: TRBJ2-4; V: TRBV28; DNA: TGTGCCAGCAGTAGCATCTTACTAGCCAAAAACATTCAGTACTTC; CDR3: CASSSILLAKNIQYF
D: NA; size: NA; J: TRBJ1-1; V: TRBV7-9; DNA: TGTGCCAGCAGCTTGGTCGGAAACACTGAAGCTTTCTTT; CDR3: CASSLVGNTEAFF
D: TRBD1; size: few; J: TRBJ1-5; V: TRBV20-1; DNA: TGCAGTGCTAGAGATATGAAACAGGGGGTCTCTCAGCCCCAGCATTTT; CDR3: CSARDMKQGVSQPQHF
D: NA; size: NA; J: TRBJ1-5; V: TRBV19; DNA: TGTGCCAGTAGCCGTCCGAGAGACACGCTCAATCAGCCCCAGCATTTT; CDR3: CASSRPRDTLNQPQHF
D: TRBD1; size: NA; J: TRBJ1-5; V: TRBV4-1; DNA: TGCGCCAGCAGCCAGGAGTCGGGCAGGGGGTACAATCGGCCCCAGCATTTT; CDR3: CASSQESGRGYNRPQHF
D: NA; size: few; J: TRBJ2-2; V: TRBV7-7; DNA: TGTGCTAGCAGCTCCGGGGTGAACACCGGGGAGCTGTTTTTT; CDR3: CASSSGVNTGELFF
D: NA; size: NA; J: TRBJ2-4; V: TRBV27; DNA: TGTGCCAGCAGTGGACGGAGTATGGACATTCAGTACTTC; CDR3: CASSGRSMDIQYF
D: NA; size: NA; J: TRBJ1-2; V: TRBV20-1; DNA: TGCAGTGCTAGCTCTGGACGGACGTATGGCTACACCTTC; CDR3: CSASSGRTYGYTF
D: NA; size: once; J: TRBJ2-5; V: TRBV5-4; DNA: TGTGCCAGCGGCCGGCGAGAGACCCAGTACTTC; CDR3: CASGRRETQYF
D: TRBD1; size: NA; J: TRBJ1-2; V: TRBV5-6; DNA: TGTGCCAGCAGCTTGGACGGGACAGGGGGGCCCACTAACTATGGCTACACCTTC; CDR3: CASSLDGTGGPTNYGYTF
D: NA; size: NA; J: TRBJ1-6; V: TRBV11-2; DNA: TGTGCCAGCAGGAACAACTCAGCCCTCTCGCCCCTCCACTTT; CDR3: CASRNNSALSPLHF